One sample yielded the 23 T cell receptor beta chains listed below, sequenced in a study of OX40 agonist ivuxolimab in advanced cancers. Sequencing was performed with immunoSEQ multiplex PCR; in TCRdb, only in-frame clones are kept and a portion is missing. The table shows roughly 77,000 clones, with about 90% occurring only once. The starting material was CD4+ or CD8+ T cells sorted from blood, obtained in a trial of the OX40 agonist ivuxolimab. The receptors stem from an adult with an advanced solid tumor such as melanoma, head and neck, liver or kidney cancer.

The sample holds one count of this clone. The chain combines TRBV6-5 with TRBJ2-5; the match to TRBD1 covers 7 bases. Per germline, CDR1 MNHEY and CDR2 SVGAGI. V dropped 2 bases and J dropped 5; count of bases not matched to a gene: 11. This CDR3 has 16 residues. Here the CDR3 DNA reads TGTGCCAGCAGTTACACCGGGACAGCGGTGGGGGAGACCCAGTACTTC. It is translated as CASSYTGTAVGETQYF.

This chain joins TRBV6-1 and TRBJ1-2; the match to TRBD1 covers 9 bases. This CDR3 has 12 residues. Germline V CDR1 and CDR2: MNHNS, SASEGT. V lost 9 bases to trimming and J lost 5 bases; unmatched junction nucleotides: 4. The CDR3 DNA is TGTGCCAGTGCCGGGACAGGGTATGGCTACACCTTC. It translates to CASAGTGYGYTF.

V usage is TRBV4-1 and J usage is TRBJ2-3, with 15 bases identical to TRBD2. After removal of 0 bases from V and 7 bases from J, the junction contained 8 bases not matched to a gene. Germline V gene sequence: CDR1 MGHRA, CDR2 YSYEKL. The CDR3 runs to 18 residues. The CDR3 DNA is TGCGCCAGCAGCCAAGATGAGCCCGGGACTAGCGGGAGGTATACGCAGTATTTT. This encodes CASSQDEPGTSGRYTQYF.

The CDR3 reads CASSLAGGDSGNTIYF. The DNA for the CDR3 is TGTGCCAGCAGCTTAGCGGGGGGTGACTCTGGAAACACCATATATTTT. The rearrangement uses TRBV13 and TRBJ1-3, with a weak D call TRBD1 (5 bases). CDR1 PRHDT and CDR2 FYEKMQ come from the germline V gene (reference sequence). CDR3 length: 16 amino acids. V was cut by 1 base and J by 0 bases, with 10 bases left in between.

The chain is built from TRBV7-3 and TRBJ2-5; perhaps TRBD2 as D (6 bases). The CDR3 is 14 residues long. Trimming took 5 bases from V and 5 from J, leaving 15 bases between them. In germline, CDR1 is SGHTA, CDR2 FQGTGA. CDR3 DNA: TGTGCCAGCAGCCCGGAGGCTAGCGCTGAGACCCAGTACTTC. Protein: CASSPEASAETQYF.

This CDR3 is CASSSVDRPYEQYF. The DNA of the CDR3 is TGTGCCAGCAGTTCCGTGGACAGACCCTACGAGCAGTACTTC. The rearrangement joins TRBV6-5 to TRBJ2-5; perhaps TRBD1 as D (6 bases). The J call may be incorrect, as the DNA end agrees better with TRBJ2-7. Germline V gene data show CDR1 as MNHEY and CDR2 as SVGAGI. The CDR3 consists of 14 residues.

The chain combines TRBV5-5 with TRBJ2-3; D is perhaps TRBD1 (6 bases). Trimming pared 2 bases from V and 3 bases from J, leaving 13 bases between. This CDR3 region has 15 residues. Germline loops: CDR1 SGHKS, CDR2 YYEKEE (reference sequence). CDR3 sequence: CASSFTGIRTDTQYF. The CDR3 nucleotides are TGTGCCAGCAGCTTTACAGGGATTAGGACAGATACGCAGTATTTT.

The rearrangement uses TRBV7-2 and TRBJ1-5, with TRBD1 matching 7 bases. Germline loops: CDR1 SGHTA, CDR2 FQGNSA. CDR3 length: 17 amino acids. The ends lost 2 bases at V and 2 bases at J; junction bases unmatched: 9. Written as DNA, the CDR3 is TGTGCCAGCAGCTTAATGTTAGGGGGCGCGGGCAATCAGCCCCAGCATTTT. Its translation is CASSLMLGGAGNQPQHF.

CDR3 protein: CASRVGGATPEQYF. CDR3 in DNA: TGTGCCAGCAGGGTGGGCGGGGCAACGCCCGAGCAGTACTTC. The J gene is TRBJ2-7, the V gene TRBV5-6; tentative D call: TRBD2 (6 bases). This CDR3 spans 14 amino acids. In germline, CDR1 is SGHDT, CDR2 YYEEEE. Deletions cut 5 bases from V and 6 bases from J, with 18 bases between. Looking up the rest from reference TRBV5-6 and TRBJ2-7 gives the full variable domain: DAGVTQSPTHLIKTRGQQVTLRCSPKSGHDTVSWYQQALGQGPQFIFQYYEEEERQRGNFPDRFSGHQFPNYSSELNVNALLLGDSALYLCASRVGGATPEQYFGPGTRLTVT.

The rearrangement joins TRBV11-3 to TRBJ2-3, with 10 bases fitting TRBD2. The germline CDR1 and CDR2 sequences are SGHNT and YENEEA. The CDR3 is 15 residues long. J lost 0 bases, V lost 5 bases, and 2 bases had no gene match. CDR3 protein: CASSPAGGSTDTQYF. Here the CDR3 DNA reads TGTGCCAGCAGCCCAGCGGGAGGGAGCACAGATACGCAGTATTTT.

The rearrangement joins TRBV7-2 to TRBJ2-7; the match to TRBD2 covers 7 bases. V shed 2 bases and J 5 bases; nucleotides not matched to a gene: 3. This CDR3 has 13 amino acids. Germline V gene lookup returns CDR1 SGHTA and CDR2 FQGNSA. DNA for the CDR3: TGTGCCAGCAGCTTACCGGGGGGACACGAGCAGTACTTC. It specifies CASSLPGGHEQYF.

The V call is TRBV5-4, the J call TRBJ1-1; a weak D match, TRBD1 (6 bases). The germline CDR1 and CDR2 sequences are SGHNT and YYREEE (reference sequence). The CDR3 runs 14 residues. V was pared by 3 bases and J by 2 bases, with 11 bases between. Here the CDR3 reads CASSYGTPNTEAFF. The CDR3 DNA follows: TGTGCCAGCAGCTACGGGACACCTAACACTGAAGCTTTCTTT.

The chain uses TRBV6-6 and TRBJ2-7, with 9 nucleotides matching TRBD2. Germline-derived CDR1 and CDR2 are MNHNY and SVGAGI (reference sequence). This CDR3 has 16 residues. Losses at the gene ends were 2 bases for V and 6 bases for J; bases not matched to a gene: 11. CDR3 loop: CASSYGREGGPGEQYF. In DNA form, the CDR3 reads TGTGCCAGCAGTTACGGGCGGGAGGGGGGTCCTGGCGAGCAGTACTTC.

The CDR3 reads CASSSPTSGRANEQFF. In DNA, the CDR3 is TGTGCCAGCAGCTCTCCGACTAGCGGGAGGGCCAATGAGCAGTTCTTC. The chain has TRBV7-2 and TRBJ2-1, with 14 bases aligning to TRBD2. The CDR3 covers 16 residues. CDR1 is SGHTA and CDR2 is FQGNSA in the germline V gene. Unmatched junction bases numbered 5, after V lost 4 bases and J lost 6 bases.

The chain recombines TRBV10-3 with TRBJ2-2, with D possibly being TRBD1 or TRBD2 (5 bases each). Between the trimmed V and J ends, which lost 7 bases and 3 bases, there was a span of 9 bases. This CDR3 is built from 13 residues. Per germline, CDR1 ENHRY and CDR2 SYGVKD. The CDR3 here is CAINRGDTGELFF. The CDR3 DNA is TGTGCCATCAACCGAGGGGACACCGGGGAGCTGTTTTTT.

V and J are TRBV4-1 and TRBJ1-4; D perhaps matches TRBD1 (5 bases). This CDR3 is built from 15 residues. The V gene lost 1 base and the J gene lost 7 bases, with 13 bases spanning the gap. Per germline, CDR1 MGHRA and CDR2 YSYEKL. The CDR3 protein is CASSQGQGGGEKLFF. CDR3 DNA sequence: TGCGCCAGCAGCCAAGGCCAGGGCGGGGGTGAAAAACTGTTTTTT.

CDR3 amino acids: CASSQEATRASNEQFF. The CDR3 nucleotides are TGCGCCAGCAGCCAAGAGGCCACACGGGCCTCCAATGAGCAGTTCTTC. The V call is TRBV4-3, the J call TRBJ2-1; D gene ambiguous. Trimming removed 0 bases from V and 6 bases from J, with 15 bases in between. The CDR3 length is 16 residues. Germline V gives CDR1 LGHNA, CDR2 YSLEER.

The CDR3, as DNA: TGTGCCAGCAGTGAACCGGGGTACGAGCAGTACTTC. Translation gives CASSEPGYEQYF. The rearrangement joins TRBV6-5 to TRBJ2-7, with D possibly matching TRBD2 (5 bases). In germline, CDR1 is MNHEY, CDR2 SVGAGI. The CDR3 has 12 amino acids. With 5 bases removed from V and 4 bases from J, the gap between germline ends came to 9 bases.

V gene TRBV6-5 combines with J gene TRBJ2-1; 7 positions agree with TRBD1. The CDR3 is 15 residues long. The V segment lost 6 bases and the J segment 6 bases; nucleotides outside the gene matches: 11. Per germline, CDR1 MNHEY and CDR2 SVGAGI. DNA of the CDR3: TGTGCCAGCAGACCCTTCAGGGGGACATTCAATGAGCAGTTCTTC. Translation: CASRPFRGTFNEQFF.

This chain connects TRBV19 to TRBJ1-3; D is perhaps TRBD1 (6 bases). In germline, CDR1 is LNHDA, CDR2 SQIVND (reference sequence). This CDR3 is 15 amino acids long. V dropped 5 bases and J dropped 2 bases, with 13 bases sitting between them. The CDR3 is CASSDTGSTGNTIYF. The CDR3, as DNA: TGTGCCAGTAGTGACACAGGGTCGACTGGAAACACCATATATTTT.

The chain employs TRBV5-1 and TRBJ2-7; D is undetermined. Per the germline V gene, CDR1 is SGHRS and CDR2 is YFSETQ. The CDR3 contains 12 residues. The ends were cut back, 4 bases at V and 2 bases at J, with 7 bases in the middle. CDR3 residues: CASSRTPYEQYF. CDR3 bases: TGCGCCAGCAGCCGGACCCCCTACGAGCAGTACTTC.

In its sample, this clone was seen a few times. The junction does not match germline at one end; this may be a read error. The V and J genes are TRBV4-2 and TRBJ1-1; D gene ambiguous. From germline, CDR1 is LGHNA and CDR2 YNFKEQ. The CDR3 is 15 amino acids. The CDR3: CASSQELQMKTEAFF. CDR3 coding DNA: TGTGCCAGCAGCCAAGAACTGCAGATGAAAACTGAAGCTTTCTTT.

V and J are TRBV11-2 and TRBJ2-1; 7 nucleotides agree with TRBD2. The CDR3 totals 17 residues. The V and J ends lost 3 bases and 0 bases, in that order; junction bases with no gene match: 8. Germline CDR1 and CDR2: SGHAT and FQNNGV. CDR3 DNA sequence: TGTGCCAGCAGCTTCCTACGACTAGCCAGCTCCTACAATGAGCAGTTCTTC. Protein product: CASSFLRLASSYNEQFF.